The following is a TCR beta chain sequence with its context. TCRdb's table, derived via immunoSEQ multiplex PCR, lists solely in-frame clones and lacks some. The sample lists 95,000 to 150,000 clones; 93% were seen once. J gave up 10 bases and V 6 bases, and 12 bases lay outside the gene matches. The CDR3 sequence is 15 residues long. Germline CDR1 and CDR2: MNHEY and SVGAGI. This record comes from a study of OX40 agonist ivuxolimab in advanced cancers. The source of this sequence is an adult with an advanced solid tumor such as melanoma, head and neck, liver or kidney cancer. This chain joins TRBV6-5 and TRBJ1-6; 7 bases align to TRBD1. The sequences come from CD4+ or CD8+ T cells sorted from blood, collected in a trial of the OX40 agonist ivuxolimab. The CDR3 DNA sequence: TGTGCCAGCAGCTGGGCCCGACAGGGTACGTCACCCCTCCACTTT. Translation: CASSWARQGTSPLHF.